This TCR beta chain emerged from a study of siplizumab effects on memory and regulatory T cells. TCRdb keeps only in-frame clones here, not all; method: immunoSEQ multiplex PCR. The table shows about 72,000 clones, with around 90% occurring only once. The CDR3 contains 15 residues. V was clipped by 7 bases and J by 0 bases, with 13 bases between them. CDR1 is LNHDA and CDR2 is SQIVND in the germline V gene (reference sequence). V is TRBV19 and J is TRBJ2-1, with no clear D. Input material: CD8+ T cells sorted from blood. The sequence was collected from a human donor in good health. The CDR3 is CASTPFPLSYNEQFF. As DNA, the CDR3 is TGTGCCAGTACCCCCTTTCCCCTCTCCTACAATGAGCAGTTCTTC.